The 13 T cell receptor beta chains reported below all come from one sample, sequenced in a study of T cell responses to AZD1222 COVID-19 vaccine (dated by TCRdb to 2020 to 2022). Library generation was performed with the immunoSEQ multiplex PCR assay. Sourced from immuneACCESS, this table was stored by TCRdb with only in-frame sequences that have V and J called. A share of the clones is absent; for the studies checked, an unresolved V gene accounts for under half, and the remainder has no known explanation. This sample gives 150,000 to 200,000 clones in total; around 90% of them show up just once. The ten largest clones add up to approximately 8% of the sample. Taken with the paper, the label for time point translates to: baseline before first vaccination. Sequences were derived from peripheral blood, sampled on day 0 of AZD1222 vaccination. Receptors were obtained from an adult in good health.

The V gene is TRBV12-3 or TRBV12-4, the J gene TRBJ1-3; D is undetermined. V was trimmed by 5 bases and J by 7 bases, leaving 6 bases between them. This CDR3 region has 11 residues. The CDR3 sequence: CASSKLNTIYF. DNA for the CDR3: TGTGCCAGCAGTAAACTGAACACCATATATTTT.

The gene calls are TRBV11-1 and TRBJ1-2, with unresolved D. Deletions cut 5 bases from V and 8 bases from J, with 18 bases between. From germline, CDR1 is SGHAT and CDR2 FQDESV (reference sequence). The CDR3 sequence is 14 residues long. This CDR3 is CASSTDSGVGGYTF. CDR3 bases: TGTGCCAGCAGCACAGATTCCGGAGTAGGCGGCTACACCTTC.

The chain employs TRBV9 and TRBJ1-6; possible D gene TRBD1, 6 bases. Germline loops: CDR1 SGDLS, CDR2 YYNGEE. CDR3 length: 15 amino acids. Trimming left V 1 base short and J 7 bases short, with 12 bases between. CDR3 in amino acids: CASSVNTGNNSPLHF. The CDR3 DNA sequence: TGTGCCAGCAGCGTAAACACAGGGAACAATTCACCCCTCCACTTT.

This clone has more than one count but fewer than ten. The gene calls are TRBV18 and TRBJ1-5; TRBD1 matches 12 bases. CDR3 length: 17 residues. V lost 0 bases to trimming and J lost 7 bases; unmatched junction nucleotides: 7. Germline CDR1 and CDR2: KGHSH and LQKENI. The CDR3 spells CASSPPSGTGGSQPQHF. Here the CDR3 DNA reads TGTGCCAGCTCACCACCCAGCGGGACAGGGGGCAGCCAGCCCCAGCATTTT.

The V call is TRBV30, the J call TRBJ1-5, with unresolved D. The CDR3 covers 12 residues. Germline V gene sequence: CDR1 GTSNPN, CDR2 SVGIG (reference sequence). The V and J ends lost 0 bases and 2 bases respectively, with 2 bases between them. The CDR3 loop is CAWSVGNQPQHF. The DNA for the CDR3 is TGTGCCTGGAGTGTGGGCAATCAGCCCCAGCATTTT.

The chain is built from TRBV6-1 and TRBJ2-3; 7 nucleotides match TRBD2. From germline, CDR1 is MNHNS and CDR2 SASEGT. There are 14 residues in the CDR3. The junction had 11 bases not matched to a gene; V was cut back by 3 bases and J by 11 bases. CDR3 bases: TGTGCCAGCAGTGAGAGGGAGGGTCGGGGGAAGCAGTATTTT. The encoded protein is CASSEREGRGKQYF.

The V and J genes are TRBV28 and TRBJ2-2; D possibly corresponds to TRBD1 (6 bases). CDR3 length equals 15 residues. The ends were cut back, 4 bases at V and 0 bases at J, with 9 bases in the middle. The germline gives CDR1 MDHEN, CDR2 SYDVKM. The CDR3 sequence is CASSSHRANTGELFF. The CDR3 DNA is TGTGCCAGCAGTTCACACAGGGCGAACACCGGGGAGCTGTTTTTT. The whole variable domain, remainder taken from reference TRBV28 and TRBJ2-2, is DVKVTQSSRYLVKRTGEKVFLECVQDMDHENMFWYRQDPGLGLRLIYFSYDVKMKEKGDIPEGYSVSREKKERFSLILESASTNQTSMYLCASSSHRANTGELFFGEGSRLTVL.

The chain joins TRBV6-5 to TRBJ1-2; a possible D gene is TRBD1 (6 bases). Trimming pared 7 bases from V and 3 bases from J, leaving 12 bases between. Germline-derived CDR1 and CDR2 are MNHEY and SVGAGI. The CDR3 has 13 amino acids. CDR3 in DNA: TGTGCCAGCATCGGACAGCTAGACTATGGCTACACCTTC. Residues: CASIGQLDYGYTF.

The V gene is TRBV21-1, the J gene TRBJ2-3. TRBV21-1 is tagged as a pseudogene. The CDR3 loop spans 11 amino acids. This chain's CDR3 is CASSKTDTQYF. In DNA, the CDR3 is TGTGCCAGCAGCAAAACAGATACGCAGTATTTT.

V usage is TRBV4-1 and J usage is TRBJ1-2, with D possibly being TRBD1 (6 bases). Germline CDR1 reads MGHRA; CDR2 reads YSYEKL. The CDR3 contains 15 residues. V was pared by 0 bases and J by 3 bases, with 11 bases between. The CDR3 region is CASSQDIGQHYGYTF. The CDR3, as DNA: TGCGCCAGCAGCCAAGATATTGGACAGCACTATGGCTACACCTTC.

This clone was seen only once. This sequence joins TRBV5-8 and TRBJ1-2; TRBD1 matches at 11 bases. This CDR3 spans 13 amino acids. The germline V gene has CDR1 SGHTS and CDR2 YDEGEE. The V segment lost 7 bases and the J segment 9 bases; nucleotides outside the gene matches: 8. As DNA, the CDR3 is TGTGCCAGCGGTACCGGACAGGGGGCGAGCTACACCTTC. Its translation is CASGTGQGASYTF.

The rearrangement links TRBV6-4 to TRBJ1-2; TRBD1 aligns across 7 bases. The CDR3 runs to 13 residues. CDR1 is MRHNA and CDR2 is SNTAGT in the germline V gene. V gave up 6 bases and J gave up 5 bases; unmatched junction bases: 6. The CDR3 is CASRQGRGYGYTF. CDR3 DNA sequence: TGTGCCAGCAGACAGGGGAGGGGGTATGGCTACACCTTC.

The chain is built from TRBV6-4 and TRBJ2-3; 11 nucleotides line up with TRBD2. Trimming removed 3 bases from V and 2 bases from J; junction bases left unmatched: 7. Per the germline V gene, CDR1 is MRHNA and CDR2 is SNTAGT. The CDR3 runs to 17 residues. As DNA, the CDR3 is TGTGCCAGCAGTGAAAGTCTAGCGGGGGGCTCCACAGATACGCAGTATTTT. Amino acids: CASSESLAGGSTDTQYF.